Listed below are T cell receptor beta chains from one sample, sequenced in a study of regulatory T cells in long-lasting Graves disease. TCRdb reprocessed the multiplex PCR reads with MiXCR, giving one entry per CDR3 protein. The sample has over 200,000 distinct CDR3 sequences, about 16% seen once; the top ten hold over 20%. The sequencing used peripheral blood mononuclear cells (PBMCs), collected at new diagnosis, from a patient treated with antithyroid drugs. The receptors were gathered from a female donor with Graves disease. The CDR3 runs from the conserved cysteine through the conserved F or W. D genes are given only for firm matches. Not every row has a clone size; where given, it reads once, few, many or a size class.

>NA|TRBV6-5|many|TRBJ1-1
TGTGCCAGCAGTTACTCGACTTTTGCTGAAGCTTTCTTT
CASSYSTFAEAFF
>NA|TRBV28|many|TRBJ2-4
TGTGCCAGCACAACCTGGGGAGAGGGCAAAAACATTCAGTACTTC
CASTTWGEGKNIQYF
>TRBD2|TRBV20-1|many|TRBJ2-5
TGCAGTGCTAGAGATCTGGAGGGGCTAGCGGGTCCTAGGGGAGAGACCCAGTACTTC
CSARDLEGLAGPRGETQYF
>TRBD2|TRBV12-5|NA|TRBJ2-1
TGTGCTAGTGGTTTGGTACGGGGGCGGGAGGGCTACAATGAGCAGTTCTTC
CASGLVRGREGYNEQFF
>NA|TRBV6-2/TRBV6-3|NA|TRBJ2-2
TGTGCCAGCAGTCCTCCAGGGCTAGCAGCCCCGAACACCGGGGAGCTGTTTTTT
CASSPPGLAAPNTGELFF
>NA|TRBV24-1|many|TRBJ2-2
TGTGCCACCAGTGAGTCCCCTAGCCGGGTAGAAATGTTTTTT
CATSESPSRVEMFF
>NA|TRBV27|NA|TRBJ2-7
TGTGCCAGCAGTTCCTTCCCCCACTACGAGCAGTACTTC
CASSSFPHYEQYF
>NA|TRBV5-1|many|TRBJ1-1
TGCGCCAGCAGCTGGGGACCCAACATGAACACTGAAGCTTTCTTT
CASSWGPNMNTEAFF
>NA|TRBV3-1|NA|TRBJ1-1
TGTGCCAGCAGCTGGAACTTGGACACTGAAGCTTTCTTT
CASSWNLDTEAFF
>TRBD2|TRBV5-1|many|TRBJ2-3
TGCGCCAGCAGCTCCCTGTCCAGCGGGAAAACAGATACGCAGTATTTT
CASSSLSSGKTDTQYF
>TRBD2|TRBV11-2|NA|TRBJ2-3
TGTGCCAGCAGCCTACTAGCGGGAGCCGCAGATACGCAGTATTTT
CASSLLAGAADTQYF
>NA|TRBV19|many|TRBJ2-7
TGTGCCAGTAAAACGGACAGCTCCGACCCCTACGAGCAGTACTTC
CASKTDSSDPYEQYF
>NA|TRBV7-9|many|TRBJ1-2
TGTGCCAGCAGCTTAGGGATAGTGGATCGTGGAGGCCTTACAAGCTACACCTTC
CASSLGIVDRGGLTSYTF
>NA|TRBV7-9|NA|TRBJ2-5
TGTGCCAGCAGCACCACCCCAGGGTACTTCGAGACCCAGTACTTC
CASSTTPGYFETQYF
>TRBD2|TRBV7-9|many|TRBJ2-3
TGTGCCAGCAGCTTAGGGACTAGCGGGGGAGCCAGCACAGATACGCAGTATTTT
CASSLGTSGGASTDTQYF
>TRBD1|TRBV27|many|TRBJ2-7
TGTGCCAGCAGCCGGGACAGGGGTGCCTACGAGCAGTACTTC
CASSRDRGAYEQYF
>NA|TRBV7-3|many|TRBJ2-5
TGTGCCAGCAGCCCGGGACCAGCATCTATAGAGACCCAGTACTTC
CASSPGPASIETQYF
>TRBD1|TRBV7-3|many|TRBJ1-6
TGTGCCAGCAGCCCGGGACAGGGGGGTTCACCCCTCCACTTT
CASSPGQGGSPLHF
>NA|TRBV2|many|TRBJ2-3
TGTACCAGCAGGGACATAATTAGCACAGATACGCAGTATTTT
CTSRDIISTDTQYF
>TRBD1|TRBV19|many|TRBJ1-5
TGTGCCAGTAGTAAACAGGGGGCGTTAGATCAGCCCCAGCATTTT
CASSKQGALDQPQHF
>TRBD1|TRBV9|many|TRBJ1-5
TGTGCCAGCAGCAAACAGGGGGAAAGCAATCAGCCCCAGCATTTT
CASSKQGESNQPQHF
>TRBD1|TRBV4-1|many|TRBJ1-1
TGCGCCAGCAGCCCGGGACAGGACACTGAAGCTTTCTTT
CASSPGQDTEAFF
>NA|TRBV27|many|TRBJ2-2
TGTGCCAGCAGTTTAAGACAGGCGGGCACCGGGGAGCTGTTTTTT
CASSLRQAGTGELFF
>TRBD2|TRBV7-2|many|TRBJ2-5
TGTGCCAGCAGCGAGGGACTAGCGGGAGAGACCCAGTACTTC
CASSEGLAGETQYF
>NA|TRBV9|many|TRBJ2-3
TGTGCCAGCAGCGGTCGAGGGGTAACAGATACGCAGTATTTT
CASSGRGVTDTQYF
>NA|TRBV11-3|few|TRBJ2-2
TGTGCCAGCAGCTTAGATGGGGATTGGGGGGCCACCGGGGAGCTGTTTTTT
CASSLDGDWGATGELFF
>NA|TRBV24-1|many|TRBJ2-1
TGTGCCACCAGTGACTCCAGGGGAGGGACCTACAATGAGCAGTTCTTC
CATSDSRGGTYNEQFF
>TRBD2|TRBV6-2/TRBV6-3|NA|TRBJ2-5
TGTGCCAGCAGTTACTCGATACGCGGGAGCCAGCAAGAGACCCAGTACTTC
CASSYSIRGSQQETQYF
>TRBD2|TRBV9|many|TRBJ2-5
TGTGCCAGCAGCGCCTATACGACTAGCGCGGGGGAGACCCAGTACTTC
CASSAYTTSAGETQYF
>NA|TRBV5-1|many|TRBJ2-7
TGCGCCAGCAGCTTGGTAACGGACGCCGCCTACGAGCAGTACTTC
CASSLVTDAAYEQYF
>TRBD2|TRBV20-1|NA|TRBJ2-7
TGCAGTGCTCTACGGACTAGCCAAGGGACCCGTGGGGAGCAGTACTTC
CSALRTSQGTRGEQYF
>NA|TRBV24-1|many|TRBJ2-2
TGTGCCACCAGTGATTCCCGGGGACGGACCGGGGAGCTGTTTTTT
CATSDSRGRTGELFF
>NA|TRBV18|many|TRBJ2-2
TGTGCCAGCTCACCACCGAGGGGAGCGAACACCGGGGAGCTGTTTTTT
CASSPPRGANTGELFF
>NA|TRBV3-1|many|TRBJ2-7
TGTGCCAGCAGCCAAGACCCTAGCCTCTCCTACGAGCAGTACTTC
CASSQDPSLSYEQYF
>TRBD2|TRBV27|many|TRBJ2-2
TGTGCCAGCAGCCCTAGCGGGAGGAACACCGGGGAGCTGTTTTTT
CASSPSGRNTGELFF
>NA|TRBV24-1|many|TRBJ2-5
TGTGCCACCAGTGATCTTTCTGGGGGCAGAGAGACCCAGTACTTC
CATSDLSGGRETQYF
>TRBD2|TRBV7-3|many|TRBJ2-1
TGTGCCAGCAGCTTAACTAGCGGGAAAGATGAGCAGTTCTTC
CASSLTSGKDEQFF
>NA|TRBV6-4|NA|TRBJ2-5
TGTGCCAGTGTGTATCTGGGAATGTACCAAGAGACCCAGTACTTC
CASVYLGMYQETQYF
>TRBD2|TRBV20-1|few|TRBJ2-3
TGCAGTGCGGTCGGGGGGGTAACGGCAGATACGCAGTATTTT
CSAVGGVTADTQYF
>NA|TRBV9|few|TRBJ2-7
TGTGCCAGCAGCGTGAACGACAACTACGAGCAGTACTTC
CASSVNDNYEQYF
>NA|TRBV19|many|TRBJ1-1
TGTGCCAGTAGTTCCCCCTTGGGCGGGACAACCACTGAAGCTTTCTTT
CASSSPLGGTTTEAFF
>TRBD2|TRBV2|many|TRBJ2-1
TGTGCCAGCAGTCCGGGACTAGCGCCCTACAATGAGCAGTTCTTC
CASSPGLAPYNEQFF
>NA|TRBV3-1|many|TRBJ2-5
TGTGCCAGCAGCCATGGTACCGATCGGACCCAGTACTTC
CASSHGTDRTQYF
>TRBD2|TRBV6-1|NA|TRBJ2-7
TGTGCCAGCACCTACGGACTAGCGGGGGCTTACGAGCAGTACTTC
CASTYGLAGAYEQYF
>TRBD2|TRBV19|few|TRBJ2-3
TGTGCCAGTAGTGAGGCTAGCGGAATGAGCACAGATGCGCAGTATTTT
CASSEASGMSTDAQYF
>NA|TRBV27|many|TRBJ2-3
TGTGCCAGCAGTTTATATGGCAGGGAATGGTATTTT
CASSLYGREWYF
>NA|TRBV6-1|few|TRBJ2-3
TGTGCCGGTTGCCGGGGAGGAGGAGATACGCAGTATTTT
CAGCRGGGDTQYF
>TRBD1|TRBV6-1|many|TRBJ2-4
TGTGCCAGCAGTCCCGGACAGGGAAGGGCCAAAAACATTCAGTACTTC
CASSPGQGRAKNIQYF